This T cell receptor (beta chain) stems from a study of blood T cell repertoires in COVID-19 (dated by TCRdb to between 2020 and 2021). With regard to the full study: Collaborator samples came from the United States, Italy and Spain and covered acute and convalescent phases of COVID-19. Where HLA class I and class II types were available, the types were taken from metadata supplied by the sample provider, not from assay-based typing. Samples were obtained from the ongoing ImmuneRACE study (first 160 participants) and from some 1,300 subjects provided by 6 global collaborators. The repertoires were released in a freely available public database meant as a resource for research on the immune response to SARS-CoV-2. The material from the prospective study consisted of cDNA or gDNA derived from T cells, B-cell-depleted T cells, or PBMCs. The dataset comprised deeply sampled blood TCRbeta repertoires from subjects exposed to, actively infected with, or recovered from COVID-19. The sample metadata nearly always contained a de-identified subject ID, COVID-19 status, age in years and sex.

Comments on this clone: Its antigen remains undetermined. Base qualities are not recorded, but no much larger clone differs from it by a single base.

The CDR3 has 17 amino acids, counting the end cysteine and phenylalanine. The retained sequence is limited to the CDR3, 51 bases, with the frame set at the first base. V is clipped by 0 bases and J by 4 bases, and the sequence between their germline boundaries is 16 bases long. CDR1 LGHNA and CDR2 YNFKEQ are derived from the germline V gene. What the research found in general, with its limitations: The amount of clinical and demographic metadata varied by source and participant and was provided uncurated.

The immunoSEQ Assay, a bias-controlled multiplex PCR, was used to amplify TCRbeta CDR3 regions from genomic DNA. The paper's processing steps were these. The number of nucleated cells in each sample was estimated from the amplification of reference gene primers within the assay. To quantify the absolute abundance of each unique TCRbeta CDR3 rearrangement, sequence reads were collapsed and filtered. Productive Simpson clonality was computed per sample as the square root of Simpson's diversity index over productive rearrangements. Drawn from immuneACCESS, this table holds only the in-frame rearrangements with V and J called that TCRdb kept. Clones are partly lost; checked studies trace under half to an unresolved V gene and leave the rest unexplained. The DNA was the basis for D and trimming; V, J and clone size are from that table. The sample includes 100,000 to 150,000 clones, with more than 70% observed a single time. The leading ten clones occupy less than 2% of the sample.

Collaborating institutions collected whole blood in K2EDTA tubes following their own protocols. For TCRbeta analysis, collaborators shipped samples as frozen whole blood, isolated PBMCs, or DNA extracted from either of those sample types. The sample taken for sequencing was peripheral blood. The sequence is built from TRBV4-2 and TRBJ1-5; the D gene remains uncertain. The sequence was collected from a human donor in a cohort sampled during active COVID-19. The CDR3 reads CASSQDFGVGSNQPQHF. The DNA sequence reads TGTGCCAGCAGCCAAGATTTCGGGGTAGGATCGAATCAGCCCCAGCATTTT.